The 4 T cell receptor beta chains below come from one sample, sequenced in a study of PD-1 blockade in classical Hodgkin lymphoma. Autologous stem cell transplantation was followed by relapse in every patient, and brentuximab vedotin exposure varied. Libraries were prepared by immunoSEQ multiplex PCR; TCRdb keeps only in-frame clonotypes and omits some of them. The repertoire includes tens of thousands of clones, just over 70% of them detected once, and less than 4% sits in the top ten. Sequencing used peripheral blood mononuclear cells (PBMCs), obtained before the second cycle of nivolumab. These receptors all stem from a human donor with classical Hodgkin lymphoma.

This CDR3 is CASNPASGGQETQYF. CDR3 in DNA: TGTGCCAGCAATCCGGCTAGCGGGGGGCAAGAGACCCAGTACTTC. J is TRBJ2-5 and V is TRBV2, with TRBD2 matching 11 bases. CDR1 SNHLY and CDR2 FYNNEI come from the germline V gene. The V gene end was trimmed by 7 bases and the J gene end by 2 bases; junction bases not matched to a gene: 6. The length of the CDR3 is 15 residues.

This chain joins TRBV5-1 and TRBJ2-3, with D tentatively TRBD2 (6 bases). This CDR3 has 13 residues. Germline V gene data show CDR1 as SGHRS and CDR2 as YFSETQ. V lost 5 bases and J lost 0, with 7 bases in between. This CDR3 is CASSSGSTDTQYF. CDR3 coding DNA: TGCGCCAGCAGTAGCGGAAGCACAGATACGCAGTATTTT.

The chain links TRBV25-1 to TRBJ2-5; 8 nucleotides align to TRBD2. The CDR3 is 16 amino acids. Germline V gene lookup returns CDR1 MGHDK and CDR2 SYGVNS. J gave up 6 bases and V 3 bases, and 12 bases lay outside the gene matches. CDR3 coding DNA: TGTGCCAGCAGTGATTTTCGGTCGGGGGGGCCGAAGACCCAGTACTTC. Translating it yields CASSDFRSGGPKTQYF.

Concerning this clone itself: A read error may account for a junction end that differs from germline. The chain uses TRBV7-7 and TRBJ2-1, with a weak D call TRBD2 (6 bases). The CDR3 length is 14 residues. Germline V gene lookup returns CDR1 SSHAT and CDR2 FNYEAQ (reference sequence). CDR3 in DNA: TGTGCTAGCAGCTTAGCGGCTGATCCCAATGAGCAGTTCTTC. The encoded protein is CASSLAADPNEQFF.